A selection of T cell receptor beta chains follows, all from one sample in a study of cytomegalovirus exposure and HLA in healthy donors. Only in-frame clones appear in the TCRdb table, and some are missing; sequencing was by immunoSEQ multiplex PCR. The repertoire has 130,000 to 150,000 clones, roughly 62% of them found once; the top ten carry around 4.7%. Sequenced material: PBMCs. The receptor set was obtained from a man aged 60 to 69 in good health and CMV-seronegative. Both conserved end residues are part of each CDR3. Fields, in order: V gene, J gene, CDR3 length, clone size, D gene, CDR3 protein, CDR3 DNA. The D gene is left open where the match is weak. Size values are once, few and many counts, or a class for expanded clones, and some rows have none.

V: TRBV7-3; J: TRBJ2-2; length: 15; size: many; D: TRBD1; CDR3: CASSLDRGGTGELFF; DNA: TGTGCCAGCAGCTTGGACAGGGGAGGAACCGGGGAGCTGTTTTTT
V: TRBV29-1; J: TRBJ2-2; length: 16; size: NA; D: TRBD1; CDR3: CSVEAPGQANTGELFF; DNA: TGCAGCGTTGAAGCCCCGGGACAGGCGAACACCGGGGAGCTGTTTTTT
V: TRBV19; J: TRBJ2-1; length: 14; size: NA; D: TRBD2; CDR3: CASSTSSGTNEQFF; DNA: TGTGCCAGTAGTACTTCTAGCGGGACCAATGAGCAGTTCTTC
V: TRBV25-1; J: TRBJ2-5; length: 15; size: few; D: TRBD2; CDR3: CASSALAGGQETQYF; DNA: TGTGCCAGCAGTGCTCTAGCGGGAGGCCAAGAGACCCAGTACTTC
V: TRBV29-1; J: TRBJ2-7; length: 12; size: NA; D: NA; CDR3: CSVERRTGEQYF; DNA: TGCAGCGTTGAAAGGAGAACTGGCGAGCAGTACTTC
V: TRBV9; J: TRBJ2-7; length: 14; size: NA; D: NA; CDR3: CASSVDPGTYEQYF; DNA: TGTGCCAGCAGCGTAGATCCGGGAACCTACGAGCAGTACTTC
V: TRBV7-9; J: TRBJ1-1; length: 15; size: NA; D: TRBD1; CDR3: CASSRTGDMNTEAFF; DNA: TGTGCCAGCAGCCGGACAGGGGACATGAACACTGAAGCTTTCTTT
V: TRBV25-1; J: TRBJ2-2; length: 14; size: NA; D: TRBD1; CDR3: CASTGTANTGELFF; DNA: TGTGCCAGCACCGGGACAGCGAACACCGGGGAGCTGTTTTTT
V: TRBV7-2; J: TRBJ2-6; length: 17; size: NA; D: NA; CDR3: CASSLQSTSSGANVLTF; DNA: TGTGCCAGCAGCTTACAATCCACCAGTTCTGGGGCCAACGTCCTGACTTTC
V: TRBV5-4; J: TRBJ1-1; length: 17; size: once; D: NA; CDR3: CASSLLGGRGTNTEAFF; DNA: TGTGCCAGCAGCTTACTAGGAGGGCGGGGGACGAACACTGAAGCTTTCTTT
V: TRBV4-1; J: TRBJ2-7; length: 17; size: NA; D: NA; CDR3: CASSQVYPMGEYYEQYF; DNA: TGCGCCAGCAGCCAAGTTTACCCCATGGGAGAATATTACGAGCAGTACTTC
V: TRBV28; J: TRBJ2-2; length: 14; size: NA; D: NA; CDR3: CASSSQANTGELFF; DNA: TGTGCCAGCAGTTCCCAGGCGAACACCGGGGAGCTGTTTTTT
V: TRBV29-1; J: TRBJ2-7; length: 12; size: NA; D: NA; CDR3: CSVEAGSNEQYF; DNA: TGCAGCGTTGAGGCAGGGTCTAACGAGCAGTACTTC
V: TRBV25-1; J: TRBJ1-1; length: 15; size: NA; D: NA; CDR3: CASSEDRGGNTEAFF; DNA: TGTGCCAGCAGTGAAGATAGGGGAGGGAACACTGAAGCTTTCTTT
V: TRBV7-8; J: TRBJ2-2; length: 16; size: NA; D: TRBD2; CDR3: CASSSLAGLAGGELFF; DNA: TGTGCCAGCAGCTCCCTAGCCGGACTAGCGGGCGGGGAGCTGTTTTTT
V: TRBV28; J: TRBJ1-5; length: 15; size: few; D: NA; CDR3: CASSLAPGLKQPQHF; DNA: TGTGCCAGCAGTTTAGCCCCTGGACTGAAACAGCCCCAGCATTTT
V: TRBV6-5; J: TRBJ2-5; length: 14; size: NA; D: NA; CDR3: CASSQKGALPWLYF; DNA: TGTGCCAGCAGTCAAAAAGGGGCCTTACCTTGGCTGTACTTC
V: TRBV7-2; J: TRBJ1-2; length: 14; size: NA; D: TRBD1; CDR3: CASSLVSGGYGYTF; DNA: TGTGCCAGCAGCTTAGTATCAGGGGGCTATGGCTACACCTTC
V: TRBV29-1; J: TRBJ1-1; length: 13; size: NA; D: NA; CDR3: CSVEVTGGAEAFF; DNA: TGCAGCGTTGAAGTGACAGGCGGAGCTGAAGCTTTCTTT
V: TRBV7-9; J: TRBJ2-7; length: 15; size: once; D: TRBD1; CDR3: CASSYDDRGSYEQYF; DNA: TGTGCCAGCAGCTACGACGACAGGGGGTCCTACGAGCAGTACTTC
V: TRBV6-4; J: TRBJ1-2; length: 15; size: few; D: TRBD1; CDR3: CASSSGTGPWGGYTF; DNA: TGTGCCAGCAGTTCGGGGACAGGTCCATGGGGAGGCTACACCTTC
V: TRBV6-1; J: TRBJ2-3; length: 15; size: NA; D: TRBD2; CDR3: CASRLSGGGTDTQYF; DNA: TGTGCCAGCAGGCTGTCGGGAGGCGGCACAGATACGCAGTATTTT
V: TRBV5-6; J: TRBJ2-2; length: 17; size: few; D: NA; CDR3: CASSLVSRFAWAGELFF; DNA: TGTGCCAGCAGCTTGGTCTCCAGGTTCGCATGGGCCGGGGAGCTGTTTTTT
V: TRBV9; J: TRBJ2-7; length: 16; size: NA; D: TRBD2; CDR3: CASSVGSGNRAYEQYF; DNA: TGTGCCAGCAGCGTAGGTAGCGGGAACCGCGCCTACGAGCAGTACTTC
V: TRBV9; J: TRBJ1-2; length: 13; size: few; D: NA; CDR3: CASSVDSFYGYTF; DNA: TGTGCCAGCAGCGTAGACTCATTCTATGGCTACACCTTC
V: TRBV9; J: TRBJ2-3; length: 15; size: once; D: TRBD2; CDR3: CASSVAIAGVNTQYF; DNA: TGTGCCAGCAGCGTTGCGATAGCGGGGGTTAATACGCAGTATTTT
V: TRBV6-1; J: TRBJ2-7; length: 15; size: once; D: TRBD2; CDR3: CASSELTSGIVEQYF; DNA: TGTGCCAGCAGTGAACTGACTAGCGGGATCGTCGAGCAGTACTTC
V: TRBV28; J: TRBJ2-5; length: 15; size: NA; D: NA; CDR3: CASSLLGSLVETQYF; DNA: TGTGCCAGCAGCCTCTTAGGGAGCCTAGTCGAGACCCAGTACTTC
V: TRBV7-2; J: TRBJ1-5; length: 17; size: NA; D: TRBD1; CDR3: CASSLAQGALRYQPQHF; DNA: TGTGCCAGCAGCTTAGCACAGGGGGCGCTAAGATATCAGCCCCAGCATTTT
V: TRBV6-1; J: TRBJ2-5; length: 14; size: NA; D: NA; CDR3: CASSEESLQETQYF; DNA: TGTGCCAGCAGTGAAGAGAGCCTCCAAGAGACCCAGTACTTC
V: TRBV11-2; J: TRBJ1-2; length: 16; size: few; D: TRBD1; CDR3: CASSFRDRGSNYGYTF; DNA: TGTGCCAGCAGCTTCCGGGACAGGGGCTCTAACTATGGCTACACCTTC
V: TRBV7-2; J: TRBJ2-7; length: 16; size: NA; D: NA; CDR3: CASSQTAGQFSYEQYF; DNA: TGTGCCAGCAGCCAAACCGCGGGACAGTTCTCCTACGAGCAGTACTTC
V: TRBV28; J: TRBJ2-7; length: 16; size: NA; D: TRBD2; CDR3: CASSYERTSGSYEQYF; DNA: TGTGCCAGCAGTTACGAACGGACTAGCGGGAGTTACGAGCAGTACTTC
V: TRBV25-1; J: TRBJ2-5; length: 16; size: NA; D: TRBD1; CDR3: CASSERQGFVPETQYF; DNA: TGTGCCAGCAGTGAGCGACAGGGTTTCGTTCCGGAGACCCAGTACTTC
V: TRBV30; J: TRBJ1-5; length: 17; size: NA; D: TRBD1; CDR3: CAWSPRDRVRSNQPQHF; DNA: TGTGCCTGGAGTCCCCGGGACAGGGTCAGGAGCAATCAGCCCCAGCATTTT
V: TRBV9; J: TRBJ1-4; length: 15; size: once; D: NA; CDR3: CASSQVSAGIEKLFF; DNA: TGTGCCAGCAGCCAAGTCTCGGCGGGTATAGAAAAACTGTTTTTT
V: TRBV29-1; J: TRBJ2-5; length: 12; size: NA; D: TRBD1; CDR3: CSVVQGVGEQYF; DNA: TGCAGCGTTGTACAGGGGGTGGGGGAGCAGTACTTC
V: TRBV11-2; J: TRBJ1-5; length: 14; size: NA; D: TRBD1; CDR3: CASSRDRANQPQHF; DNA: TGTGCCAGCAGCCGAGACAGGGCCAATCAGCCCCAGCATTTT
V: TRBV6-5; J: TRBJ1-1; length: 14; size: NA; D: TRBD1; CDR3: CASRVDRVNTEAFF; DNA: TGTGCCAGCAGGGTGGACAGGGTGAACACTGAAGCTTTCTTT
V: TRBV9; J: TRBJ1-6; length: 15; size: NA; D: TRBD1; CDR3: CASSVRTGSNSPLHF; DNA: TGTGCCAGCAGCGTACGGACAGGGAGCAATTCACCCCTCCACTTT
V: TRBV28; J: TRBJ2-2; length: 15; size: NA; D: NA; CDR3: CASSHRDSDTGELFF; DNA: TGTGCCAGCAGTCACCGGGACTCCGACACCGGGGAGCTGTTTTTT
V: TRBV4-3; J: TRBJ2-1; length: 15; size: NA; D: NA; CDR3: CASSQDYALANEQFF; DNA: TGCGCCAGCAGCCAAGACTACGCACTAGCAAATGAGCAGTTCTTC
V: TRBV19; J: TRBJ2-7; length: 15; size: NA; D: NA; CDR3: CASSIRQTSSYEQYF; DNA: TGTGCCAGTAGTATAAGACAGACGAGCTCCTACGAGCAGTACTTC
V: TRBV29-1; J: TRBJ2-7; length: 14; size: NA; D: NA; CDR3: CSVKTGSHSYEQYF; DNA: TGCAGCGTTAAGACGGGTTCCCACTCCTACGAGCAGTACTTC
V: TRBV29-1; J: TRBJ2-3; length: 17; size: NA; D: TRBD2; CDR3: CSVDLVGGPGGTDTQYF; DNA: TGCAGCGTTGACCTAGTGGGAGGGCCCGGAGGGACAGATACGCAGTATTTT
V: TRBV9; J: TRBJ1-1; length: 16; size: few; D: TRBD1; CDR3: CASSAGQVLMNTEAFF; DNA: TGTGCCAGCAGCGCCGGACAGGTTTTAATGAACACTGAAGCTTTCTTT
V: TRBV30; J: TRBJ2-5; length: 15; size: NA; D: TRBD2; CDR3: CAWSVLAGTRETQYF; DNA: TGTGCCTGGAGTGTTTTAGCGGGGACACGGGAGACCCAGTACTTC
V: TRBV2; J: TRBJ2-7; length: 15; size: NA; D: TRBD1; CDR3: CASSGAGTGPYEQYF; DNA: TGTGCCAGCAGCGGAGCCGGGACAGGGCCCTACGAGCAGTACTTC
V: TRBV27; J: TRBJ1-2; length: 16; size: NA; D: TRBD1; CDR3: CASSSRDSVANYGYTF; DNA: TGTGCCAGCAGTTCCCGGGACAGCGTAGCTAACTATGGCTACACCTTC
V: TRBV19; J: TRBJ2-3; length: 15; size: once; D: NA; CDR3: CARPPPDRGTDTQYF; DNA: TGTGCCAGACCCCCCCCGGACAGAGGCACAGATACGCAGTATTTT
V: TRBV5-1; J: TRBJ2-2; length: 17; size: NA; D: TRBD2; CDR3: CASSLTTSGRGTGELFF; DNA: TGCGCCAGCAGCTTGACCACTAGCGGGAGAGGCACCGGGGAGCTGTTTTTT
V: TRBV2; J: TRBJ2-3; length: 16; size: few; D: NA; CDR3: CAKQRGGTPSTDTQYF; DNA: TGTGCCAAGCAGAGAGGCGGGACTCCTTCCACAGATACGCAGTATTTT
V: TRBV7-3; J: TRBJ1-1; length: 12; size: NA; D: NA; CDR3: CASSSGENEAFF; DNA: TGTGCCAGCAGCTCGGGGGAAAATGAAGCTTTCTTT
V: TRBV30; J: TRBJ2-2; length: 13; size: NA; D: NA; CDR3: CAWDQGNTGELFF; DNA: TGTGCCTGGGATCAGGGGAACACCGGGGAGCTGTTTTTT
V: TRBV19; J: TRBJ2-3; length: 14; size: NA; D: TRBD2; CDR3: CASSGRDPTDTQYF; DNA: TGTGCCAGTAGTGGGAGGGATCCCACAGATACGCAGTATTTT